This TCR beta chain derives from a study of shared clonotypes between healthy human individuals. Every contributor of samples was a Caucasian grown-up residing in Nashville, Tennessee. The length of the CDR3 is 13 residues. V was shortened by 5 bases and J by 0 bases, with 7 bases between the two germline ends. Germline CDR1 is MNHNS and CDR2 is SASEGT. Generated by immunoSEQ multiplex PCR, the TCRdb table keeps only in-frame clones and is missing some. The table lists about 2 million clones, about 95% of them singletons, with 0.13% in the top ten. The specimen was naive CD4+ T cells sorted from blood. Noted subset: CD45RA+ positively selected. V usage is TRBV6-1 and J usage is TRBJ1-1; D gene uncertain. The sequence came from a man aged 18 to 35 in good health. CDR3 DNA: TGTGCCAGCAGTCCCAAGGTGAACACTGAAGCTTTCTTT. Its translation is CASSPKVNTEAFF.